This T cell receptor (beta chain) was identified in a study of cytomegalovirus exposure and HLA in healthy donors. As for this clone: The antigen is not known.

Study results and caveats: With later analysis, a missense DCLRE1C variant became linked to TCR beta V- and J-gene trimming. According to an earlier analysis, most TCR beta V segments yielded productive rearrangements about 87% or about 30% of the time.

Amplification used 60 Vbeta primers and 13 Jbeta primers. Method: immunoSEQ multiplex PCR; TCRdb's copy keeps in-frame clones and lacks some. The table shows 150,000 to 200,000 clones, with 82% occurring only once. J was trimmed by 8 bases and V by 4 bases; bases with no gene match: 8. Per germline, CDR1 GTSNPN and CDR2 SVGIG (reference sequence). The CDR3 sequence is 13 residues long. What was sequenced was PBMCs. The V call is TRBV30, the J call TRBJ1-2, with 9 bases lining up with TRBD1. This TCR came from a girl aged 5-17 years in good health and CMV-seropositive. The CDR3 DNA reads as TGTGCCTGGATCGGGGACAGGGAGATCGGCTACACCTTC. Translating it yields CAWIGDREIGYTF.